A single sample gave rise to the 22 T cell receptor beta chains below, sequenced in a study of blood T cell repertoires in COVID-19. Profiled with immunoSEQ multiplex PCR; TCRdb holds only in-frame clones, not every one. In the table there are 88,000 or so clones, 86% of which are singletons. The sample was peripheral blood. The receptor source for this set is a man in his sixties with acute or convalescent COVID-19.

The chain uses TRBV5-1 and TRBJ2-5; D is undetermined. Germline V gene sequence: CDR1 SGHRS, CDR2 YFSETQ. With 1 base removed from V and 5 bases from J, the gap between germline ends came to 18 bases. This CDR3 has 16 amino acids. The CDR3 DNA sequence: TGCGCCAGCAGCTTGTTTTCGAGGTTGTCGGCCGAGACCCAGTACTTC. It specifies CASSLFSRLSAETQYF.

The rearrangement joins TRBV30 to TRBJ2-1, with 11 bases that match TRBD2. V dropped 0 bases and J dropped 2; count of bases not matched to a gene: 3. Germline CDR1 GTSNPN, CDR2 SVGIG (reference sequence). The CDR3 has 16 amino acids. This CDR3 is CAWSVDSGRAYNEQFF. CDR3 nucleotide sequence: TGTGCCTGGAGTGTCGATAGCGGGAGGGCCTACAATGAGCAGTTCTTC.

The chain links TRBV29-1 to TRBJ1-1, with 7 bases matching TRBD1. Germline CDR1 reads SQVTM; CDR2 reads ANQGSEA. V dropped 2 bases and J dropped 4; count of bases not matched to a gene: 4. The CDR3 is 13 residues long. As DNA, the CDR3 is TGCAGCGTTGAACCACAGGGGAGCACTGAAGCTTTCTTT. Its translation is CSVEPQGSTEAFF.

The V and J genes are TRBV19 and TRBJ2-5; 11 bases line up with TRBD2. Germline V gene lookup returns CDR1 LNHDA and CDR2 SQIVND (reference sequence). This CDR3 is 14 amino acids long. V lost 8 bases, J lost 2 bases, and 4 bases stayed unmatched. CDR3 bases: TGTGCCAGTGGTCTAGCGGGGGGTCAAGAGACCCAGTACTTC. Translating gives CASGLAGGQETQYF.

The rearrangement joins TRBV4-3 to TRBJ2-2, with no clear D. The V gene lost 2 bases and the J gene lost 8 bases, with 15 bases spanning the gap. CDR1 and CDR2 from the germline V gene are LGHNA and YSLEER. CDR3 length: 15 residues. CDR3: CASSQSRTLPGELFF. The CDR3 DNA is TGCGCCAGCAGCCAATCCCGAACTTTGCCAGGGGAGCTGTTTTTT.

V usage is TRBV6-5 and J usage is TRBJ1-6, with D tentatively TRBD1 (6 bases). The CDR3 runs 14 residues. Between the trimmed V and J ends, which lost 2 bases and 8 bases, there was a span of 10 bases. Looked up from germline, CDR1 is MNHEY and CDR2 is SVGAGI. This chain's CDR3 is CASSYQGRDSPLHF. CDR3 DNA sequence: TGTGCCAGCAGTTACCAGGGGCGGGATTCACCCCTCCACTTT.

This sequence joins TRBV28 and TRBJ1-2; TRBD1 might be the D (6 bases). Germline V CDR1 and CDR2: MDHEN, SYDVKM. The CDR3 length is 14 residues. With 5 bases removed from V and 2 bases from J, the gap between germline ends came to 12 bases. In DNA form, the CDR3 reads TGTGCCAGCAGTGCCTGGACAGAAAACTATGGCTACACCTTC. Translating gives CASSAWTENYGYTF.

The V gene is TRBV7-8, the J gene TRBJ1-2; 9 bases align to TRBD1. The CDR3 loop spans 14 amino acids. Per the germline V gene, CDR1 is SGHVS and CDR2 is FQNEAQ. V gave up 5 bases and J gave up 2 bases; unmatched junction bases: 3. CDR3 in DNA: TGTGCCAGCAGCATGACAGGGGGGAACTATGGCTACACCTTC. It translates to CASSMTGGNYGYTF.

The rearrangement joins TRBV10-3 to TRBJ2-2; D gene ambiguous. Germline values: CDR1 ENHRY, CDR2 SYGVKD. Deletions cut 6 bases from V and 4 bases from J, with 3 bases between. The length of the CDR3 is 11 residues. CDR3 residues: CAISFTGELFF. CDR3 bases: TGTGCCATCAGCTTCACCGGGGAGCTGTTTTTT.

This clone was seen more than once but under ten times. The gene calls are TRBV5-4 and TRBJ2-7, with 12 bases lining up with TRBD2. Germline trimming cut 3 bases from V and 3 bases from J; bases unmatched to any gene: 7. The CDR3 spans 16 residues. Per the germline V gene, CDR1 is SGHNT and CDR2 is YYREEE (reference sequence). The CDR3 sequence is CASSSGLAGLRYEQYF. CDR3 DNA: TGTGCCAGCAGCTCGGGACTAGCGGGCCTACGCTACGAGCAGTACTTC.

The gene calls are TRBV6-1 and TRBJ2-7, with D maybe TRBD1 (5 bases). The CDR3 loop spans 14 amino acids. The V gene lost 0 bases and the J gene lost 3 bases, with 9 bases spanning the gap. Germline assignment: CDR1 MNHNS and CDR2 SASEGT. This chain's CDR3 is CASSEARQSYEQYF. The CDR3 bases are TGTGCCAGCAGTGAAGCGCGACAGAGCTACGAGCAGTACTTC.

V usage is TRBV6-4 and J usage is TRBJ2-5, with D unclear. Trimming removed 6 bases at V and 5 bases at J, with 19 bases between. Germline assignment: CDR1 MRHNA and CDR2 SNTAGT. This CDR3 contains 15 residues. CDR3 sequence (DNA): TGTGCCAGCAGAATCGGTTGTACGGTCCGGGAGACCCAGTACTTC. It is translated as CASRIGCTVRETQYF.

This chain uses TRBV9 with TRBJ1-6, with D tentatively TRBD1 (6 bases). The germline V gene has CDR1 SGDLS and CDR2 YYNGEE. Trimming took 4 bases from V and 6 from J, leaving 20 bases between them. This CDR3 region has 17 residues. In DNA form, the CDR3 reads TGTGCCAGCAGCCCGAGGCCCCCAGGGGTGGGTAATTCACCCCTCCACTTT. Translating gives CASSPRPPGVGNSPLHF.

This clone showed up just a few times. This CDR3 reads CASSKTRDGLYGYTF. DNA of the CDR3: TGTGCCAGCAGTAAGACCCGGGACGGACTATATGGCTACACCTTC. The V and J genes are TRBV6-6 and TRBJ1-2; D possibly corresponds to TRBD1 (5 bases). Trimming removed 5 bases at V and 5 bases at J, with 18 bases between. Looked up from germline, CDR1 is MNHNY and CDR2 is SVGAGI (reference sequence). There are 15 residues in the CDR3.

This chain links TRBV2 with TRBJ1-3; D is ambiguous. Germline assignment: CDR1 SNHLY and CDR2 FYNNEI. The V gene lost 6 bases and the J gene lost 0 bases, with 15 bases spanning the gap. The CDR3 covers 16 residues. The CDR3 loop is CASSQTVKHSGNTIYF. CDR3 DNA sequence: TGTGCCAGCAGCCAAACGGTAAAGCACTCTGGAAACACCATATATTTT.

This clone has just one count. This chain uses TRBV2 with TRBJ1-6; perhaps TRBD1 as D (6 bases). Trimming pared 4 bases from V and 9 bases from J, leaving 16 bases between. Germline loops: CDR1 SNHLY, CDR2 FYNNEI. CDR3 length: 15 residues. The CDR3 here is CASSGLGQGTSPLHF. CDR3 nucleotides: TGTGCCAGCAGTGGGTTAGGGCAGGGGACTTCACCCCTCCACTTT.

The rearrangement uses TRBV11-2 and TRBJ1-1, with D uncertain. V lost 4 bases, J lost 4 bases, and 16 bases lay in between. Germline V gene sequence: CDR1 SGHAT, CDR2 FQNNGV. There are 15 residues in the CDR3. CDR3 sequence (DNA): TGTGCCAGCAGCTCATCCGCTGGGAGGGCCACTGAAGCTTTCTTT. Translated, it gives CASSSSAGRATEAFF.

This clone appeared once. V and J are TRBV9 and TRBJ1-2, with a possible D match to TRBD1 (6 bases). The CDR3 is 15 residues long. CDR1 SGDLS and CDR2 YYNGEE come from the germline V gene. Trimming took off 3 bases at V and 8 bases at J, with 20 bases between the two ends. The CDR3 nucleotides are TGTGCCAGCAGCGCCCGGCGAACAGGGAAAGACGGCTACACCTTC. Residues: CASSARRTGKDGYTF.

This clone was recorded once. This rearrangement joins TRBV10-2 to TRBJ1-5; tentative D call: TRBD1 (6 bases). Trimming took 6 bases from V and 2 from J, leaving 14 bases between them. Germline V CDR1 and CDR2: WSHSY, SAAADI. The CDR3 is made up of 15 amino acids. CDR3 nucleotides: TGCGCCAGCAGCGAACAGGGTAGGGGCAATCAGCCCCAGCATTTT. Residues: CASSEQGRGNQPQHF.

The V gene is TRBV5-1, the J gene TRBJ2-5, with TRBD2 matching over 8 bases. CDR1 is SGHRS, CDR2 YFSETQ, per germline. This CDR3 is built from 15 residues. The V segment lost 0 bases and the J segment 1 base; nucleotides outside the gene matches: 2. CDR3 sequence (DNA): TGCGCCAGCAGCTTGGTAGGGACTAGCCAAGAGACCCAGTACTTC. Protein sequence: CASSLVGTSQETQYF.

The chain employs TRBV12-3 or TRBV12-4 and TRBJ2-7; possibly TRBD2 for D (6 bases). V was shortened by 5 bases and J by 1 base, with 9 bases between the two germline ends. This CDR3 has 13 residues. CDR3 coding DNA: TGTGCCAGCAGTACTGGGACTTCCTACGAGCAGTACTTC. Amino acid sequence: CASSTGTSYEQYF.

The chain links TRBV5-1 to TRBJ2-1, with 14 bases that match TRBD2. Germline values: CDR1 SGHRS, CDR2 YFSETQ. The CDR3 loop spans 16 amino acids. With V trimmed by 3 bases and J by 5 bases, 4 bases remained unmatched. The DNA for the CDR3 is TGCGCCAGCAGCTGGGGGACTAGCGGGAGAGACAATGAGCAGTTCTTC. It specifies CASSWGTSGRDNEQFF.